A selection of T cell receptor beta chains follows, all from one sample in a study of blood T cell repertoires in COVID-19. TCRdb's table, derived via immunoSEQ multiplex PCR, lists solely in-frame clones and lacks some. The repertoire consists of some 220,000 clones, with approximately 81% occurring once and the leading ten covering about a sixth. The sample consisted of peripheral blood. These receptors were collected from a woman at least 80 years old with active or convalescent COVID-19. Both conserved end residues are part of each CDR3. Each record gives: J gene, CDR3 length, V gene, CDR3 protein.

>TRBJ1-6|15|TRBV28
CASTMGQGEWAPLHF
>TRBJ2-3|18|TRBV9
CASSPMTSGRGSTDTQYF
>TRBJ2-5|14|TRBV7-2
CASSFNPGQETQYF
>TRBJ2-5|13|TRBV6-5
CASSRSQEETQYF
>TRBJ1-2|14|TRBV13
CASSLVSANYGYTF
>TRBJ1-5|15|TRBV11-2
CASSLGGGSHQPQHF
>TRBJ2-3|16|TRBV19
CASSKGRLGGTDTQYF
>TRBJ2-1|17|TRBV5-1
CASSLRSGGASYNEQFF
>TRBJ2-3|16|TRBV5-1
CASSLKQAQGTDTQYF
>TRBJ1-1|16|TRBV5-6
CASSLDQGARGTEAFF
>TRBJ2-3|16|TRBV20-1
CSASSGGAGSTDTQYF
>TRBJ1-1|14|TRBV3-1/TRBV3-2
CASSQGGPGHKAFF
>TRBJ2-1|11|TRBV20-1
CSAPRGDEQFF
>TRBJ1-1|14|TRBV7-2
CASSPQGQYTEAFF
>TRBJ2-3|13|TRBV6-4
CASSFRTADTQYF
>TRBJ2-5|16|TRBV7-2
CASSTLLGFSLEAQYF
>TRBJ1-3|14|TRBV6-5
CASRPPRSGNTIYF
>TRBJ1-1|15|TRBV10-2
CASSEFQGVNTEAFF
>TRBJ1-3|15|TRBV7-2
CASSSSRQAGNTIYF
>TRBJ1-3|19|TRBV11-2
CASSLRYLGQGAYGNTIYF
>TRBJ2-7|14|TRBV6-6
CASSLGAGPVEQYF
>TRBJ2-1|15|TRBV7-2
CASSLVGGLVDEQFF
>TRBJ2-3|15|TRBV4-3
CASSPGGWVTDTQYF
>TRBJ2-7|15|TRBV6-2/TRBV6-3
CASSRTAGQAYEQYF